The rows below give T cell receptor beta chains drawn from one sample of a study of blood T cell repertoires in COVID-19. Data came from immunoSEQ multiplex PCR; TCRdb stores just in-frame clones and leaves some out. The sample shows 220,000 or so clones, 82% of them seen only once. The sample comprised peripheral blood. The source is a woman of 80 years or more with COVID-19, enrolled during active disease. CDR3s include the opening cysteine and the closing phenylalanine or tryptophan. D genes are given only for firm matches. Clone size is shown for a subset of rows, as once, few, many or a class of expanded clone.

TRBV28	TRBD1	TRBJ2-5	few	CATLHPDRGRETQYF	TGTGCCACCCTCCACCCGGACAGGGGGCGAGAGACCCAGTACTTC
TRBV30	.	TRBJ2-2	.	CAWSVIGELFF	TGTGCCTGGAGTGTAATAGGGGAGCTGTTTTTT
TRBV6-5	.	TRBJ1-5	.	CASSYSATANQPQHF	TGTGCCAGCAGTTACTCCGCGACAGCTAATCAGCCCCAGCATTTT
TRBV12-3/TRBV12-4	TRBD2	TRBJ2-5	once	CASSLREEGTQYF	TGTGCCAGCAGTTTACGGGAGGAGGGGACCCAGTACTTC
TRBV5-1	.	TRBJ2-5	.	CASSLVGLETYF	TGCGCCAGCAGCTTGGTGGGCCTTGAAACTTACTTC
TRBV18	.	TRBJ1-3	.	CASSPEGNTIYF	TGTGCCAGCTCACCGGAGGGAAACACCATATATTTT
TRBV7-9	TRBD1	TRBJ2-6	.	CASSSGQGAGGANVLTF	TGTGCCAGCAGCAGTGGACAGGGGGCGGGCGGGGCCAACGTCCTGACTTTC
TRBV7-9	.	TRBJ1-1	.	CASSLDRSWNTEAFF	TGTGCCAGCAGCTTAGATCGGAGTTGGAACACTGAAGCTTTCTTT
TRBV6-5	.	TRBJ1-2	.	CASRTTGGYTF	TGTGCCAGCAGAACGACGGGAGGCTACACCTTC
TRBV30	.	TRBJ2-5	.	CAWTLQETQYF	TGTGCCTGGACTCTTCAAGAGACCCAGTACTTC
TRBV2	.	TRBJ1-2	.	CASSGERGTDGYTF	TGTGCCAGCAGTGGAGAGAGAGGAACCGATGGCTACACCTTC
TRBV18	.	TRBJ2-3	.	CASSPGWASTDTQYF	TGTGCCAGCTCACCAGGGTGGGCAAGCACAGATACGCAGTATTTT
TRBV27	.	TRBJ1-2	.	CASSFRGYGYTF	TGTGCCAGCAGTTTTCGGGGATATGGCTACACCTTC
TRBV7-3	.	TRBJ2-3	.	CASSLSQGRTQYF	TGTGCCAGCAGCTTAAGTCAGGGTCGTACGCAGTATTTT
TRBV6-5	TRBD2	TRBJ2-3	.	CASSYSAGGPRNTQYF	TGTGCCAGCAGTTACTCGGCGGGGGGGCCTAGGAATACGCAGTATTTT
TRBV3-1/TRBV3-2	.	TRBJ1-6	.	CASSPRGSNSPLHF	TGTGCCAGCAGCCCCAGGGGATCTAATTCACCCCTCCACTTT
TRBV18	.	TRBJ1-2	.	CASSPLLGGATNYGYTF	TGTGCCAGCTCACCACTCTTGGGAGGGGCAACTAACTATGGCTACACCTTC
TRBV7-9	.	TRBJ1-4	few	CASSPRMGGEKLFF	TGTGCCAGCAGCCCACGGATGGGGGGTGAAAAACTGTTTTTT
TRBV12-5	TRBD1	TRBJ1-5	.	CASGLYRGNQPQHF	TGTGCTAGTGGTTTATACAGGGGGAATCAGCCCCAGCATTTT
TRBV21-1	.	TRBJ2-7	.	CASSTQERTGEVYEQYF	TGTGCCAGCAGCACACAAGAGCGGACAGGGGAAGTCTACGAGCAGTACTTC
TRBV7-6	.	TRBJ1-1	.	CASSLAGGLSTEAFF	TGTGCCAGCAGCTTAGCCGGGGGGTTGAGCACTGAAGCTTTCTTT
TRBV25-1	.	TRBJ1-1	.	CASRRDNTEAFF	TGTGCCAGCAGGAGAGATAACACTGAAGCTTTCTTT
TRBV5-4	TRBD1	TRBJ2-5	.	CASSLTGDVRQTQYF	TGTGCCAGCAGCTTGACAGGGGACGTTAGGCAGACCCAGTACTTC